This entry describes one TCR beta chain. This entry comes from a study of radiotherapy plus CTLA-4 blockade in lung cancer. Only in-frame clones appear in the TCRdb table, and some are missing; sequencing was by immunoSEQ multiplex PCR. The sample has 80,000 to 95,000 clones, less than 90% seen once; the top ten hold under 0.85%. V lost 7 bases to trimming and J lost 5 bases; unmatched junction nucleotides: 16. Looked up from germline, CDR1 is SGHAT and CDR2 is FQDESV (reference sequence). CDR3 length: 16 residues. Sequences were derived from peripheral blood, sampled from a patient treated with radiotherapy plus ipilimumab. This sequence was found in a human donor with non-small cell lung cancer who had stable disease on radiotherapy plus ipilimumab. V is TRBV11-1 and J is TRBJ2-7; TRBD1 matches 8 bases. CDR3 region: CASTVARTGIFDEQYF. The CDR3 bases are TGTGCCAGCACCGTCGCTAGGACAGGGATATTTGACGAGCAGTACTTC.